What follows are 25 T cell receptor beta chains derived from one specimen sequenced in a study of shared clonotypes between healthy human individuals (dated by TCRdb to between 2020 and 2021). Preparation of the library involved the immunoSEQ multiplex PCR assay. Drawn from immuneACCESS, this table holds only the in-frame rearrangements with V and J called that TCRdb kept. Clones are partly lost; checked studies trace under half to an unresolved V gene and leave the rest unexplained. This sample is represented by approximately 2,300,000 clones; 85% to 95% of them were singletons. Around 0.35% of the sample goes to the ten largest clones. Sequenced sample: naive CD4+ T cells from PBMCs. The cell subset or site label, read with the paper, signifies: CD45RA+ positively selected. The receptors come from a man between 18 and 29 years old in good health. Some clones in this sample may be carry-over from other donors' samples.

This rearrangement joins TRBV5-6 to TRBJ2-1; a weak D match, TRBD2 (10 bases). V lost 4 bases, J lost 4 bases, and 18 bases lay in between. CDR1 and CDR2 (germline): SGHDT, YYEEEE. The CDR3 extends over 16 amino acids. In nucleotides, the CDR3 is TGTGCCAGCAGCAAACTAGCGGGACAGGGATACAATGAGCAGTTCTTC. Protein sequence: CASSKLAGQGYNEQFF.

The V call is TRBV28, the J call TRBJ2-7; D may correspond to TRBD1 or TRBD2 (5 bases each). The CDR3 is 14 amino acids. From germline, CDR1 is MDHEN and CDR2 SYDVKM. V lost 6 bases to trimming and J lost 4 bases, with 16 bases between them. The CDR3: CASSPGTPPYEQYF. The CDR3 DNA is TGTGCCAGCAGCCCTGGGACCCCCCCTTACGAGCAGTACTTC.

V usage is TRBV27 and J usage is TRBJ2-7, with 12 positions matching TRBD1. After removal of 1 base from V and 5 bases from J, the junction contained 12 bases not matched to a gene. Germline loops: CDR1 MNHEY, CDR2 SMNVEV (reference sequence). CDR3 length: 18 amino acids. In nucleotides, the CDR3 is TGTGCCAGCAGTTTATGCCCGGGACAGGGGGCCATAGGCGACGAGCAGTACTTC. It specifies CASSLCPGQGAIGDEQYF.

The rearrangement links TRBV6-5 to TRBJ2-7, with 10 bases that match TRBD2. V shed 6 bases, J shed 2 bases, and the junction held 7 bases outside the gene matches. This CDR3 spans 15 amino acids. Looked up from germline, CDR1 is MNHEY and CDR2 is SVGAGI. The CDR3 nucleotides are TGTGCCAGCAGACAGTCTAGCGGGAGCACCTACGAGCAGTACTTC. Translation: CASRQSSGSTYEQYF.

The V and J genes are TRBV6-5 and TRBJ1-1; D gene ambiguous. With 0 bases removed from V and 6 bases from J, the gap between germline ends came to 11 bases. CDR3 length equals 14 residues. Looked up from germline, CDR1 is MNHEY and CDR2 is SVGAGI. The CDR3 DNA is TGTGCCAGCAGTTACTCAGCCGTACGGGCTGAAGCTTTCTTT. This codes for CASSYSAVRAEAFF.

The chain carries TRBV28 and TRBJ2-6; D may correspond to TRBD1 or TRBD2 (6 bases each). Looked up from germline, CDR1 is MDHEN and CDR2 is SYDVKM. This CDR3 spans 15 amino acids. V was clipped by 6 bases and J by 5 bases, with 14 bases between them. In DNA form, the CDR3 reads TGTGCCAGCAGAAAGGCGGGACAACGGGCCAACGTCCTGACTTTC. Its protein is CASRKAGQRANVLTF.

The chain is built from TRBV27 and TRBJ2-4; 11 bases agree with TRBD1. CDR3 size: 14 residues. Germline loops: CDR1 MNHEY, CDR2 SMNVEV (reference sequence). The J segment lost 6 bases and the V segment lost 5 bases, leaving 3 bases of the junction unmatched. The CDR3 DNA is TGTGCCAGCAGTGGACAGGGGGCTGGAAACATTCAGTACTTC. This gives the protein CASSGQGAGNIQYF.

This clone has only a few counts. The chain couples TRBV5-1 to TRBJ1-5, with D perhaps TRBD1 (6 bases). Germline CDR1 is SGHRS and CDR2 is YFSETQ. Trimming left V 4 bases short and J 2 bases short, with 13 bases between. The CDR3 is 15 amino acids. The CDR3, as DNA: TGCGCCAGCAGCCCCACAGGGAACGGCAATCAGCCCCAGCATTTT. Translation gives CASSPTGNGNQPQHF.

The J gene is TRBJ2-5, the V gene TRBV11-3, with D maybe TRBD2 (5 bases). Germline V gene lookup returns CDR1 SGHNT and CDR2 YENEEA. The CDR3 runs 13 residues. Trimming took off 6 bases at V and 11 bases at J, with 19 bases between the two ends. CDR3 amino acids: CASSHESWEKQYF. The DNA for the CDR3 is TGTGCCAGCAGTCACGAGAGTTGGGAGAAACAGTACTTC.

The chain recombines TRBV4-2 with TRBJ1-5; tentatively, D is TRBD1 (5 bases). The CDR3 is 19 amino acids. V lost 0 bases and J 5 bases, leaving 23 bases between the germline ends. Germline V lookup: CDR1 LGHNA, CDR2 YNFKEQ. CDR3 nucleotides: TGTGCCAGCAGCCAAGAACCCTTACTCCCCGGGTGGGGGGATCAGCCCCAGCATTTT. It translates to CASSQEPLLPGWGDQPQHF.

The J gene is TRBJ1-5, the V gene TRBV7-8, with 12 bases that match TRBD1. Losses at the gene ends were 5 bases for V and 9 bases for J; bases not matched to a gene: 11. The CDR3 totals 16 residues. Germline CDR1 and CDR2: SGHVS and FQNEAQ. CDR3 in DNA: TGTGCCAGCAGCAAAGCCGGGACAGGGGGCGCGTCGCCCCAGCATTTT. It specifies CASSKAGTGGASPQHF.

The chain couples TRBV29-1 to TRBJ2-5; TRBD2 agrees at 8 bases. This CDR3 region has 16 residues. Trimming removed 4 bases from V and 3 bases from J; junction bases left unmatched: 13. Germline CDR1 reads SQVTM; CDR2 reads ANQGSEA. The CDR3 is CSVVMGAGGGEETQYF. For the CDR3, the DNA is TGCAGCGTTGTAATGGGTGCGGGAGGTGGGGAAGAGACCCAGTACTTC.

There are a few counts of this clone. This chain links TRBV18 with TRBJ1-1, with D tentatively TRBD1 (6 bases). The CDR3 is made up of 13 amino acids. The germline CDR1 and CDR2 sequences are KGHSH and LQKENI. The V and J ends lost 6 bases and 6 bases respectively, with 14 bases between them. The CDR3 DNA reads as TGTGCCAGCTCGAACGACAGGACCCCTGAAGCTTTCTTT. It is translated as CASSNDRTPEAFF.

This chain links TRBV5-4 with TRBJ2-2; 12 bases map to TRBD2. With V trimmed by 8 bases and J by 0 bases, 8 bases remained unmatched. Per germline, CDR1 SGHNT and CDR2 YYREEE (reference sequence). CDR3 length: 17 residues. This CDR3 reads CARPLAGGSPNTGELFF. CDR3 DNA: TGTGCCAGACCACTAGCGGGAGGATCGCCGAACACCGGGGAGCTGTTTTTT.

Here the CDR3 reads CSEGGDTQYF. The CDR3 nucleotides are TGCAGTGAGGGTGGGGATACGCAGTATTTT. The chain is built from TRBV20-1 and TRBJ2-3; D gene ambiguous. Trimming cost V 7 bases and J 6 bases, with 8 bases left between them. From germline, CDR1 is DFQATT and CDR2 SNEGSKA (reference sequence). The CDR3 is 10 amino acids.

This clone has only one observation. The genes are TRBV5-1 and TRBJ1-1; 7 bases are shared with TRBD1. Trimming removed 1 base from V and 2 bases from J; junction bases left unmatched: 8. This CDR3 is built from 16 residues. Germline CDR1 and CDR2: SGHRS and YFSETQ. The CDR3 DNA reads TGCGCCAGCAGCTTGCCCCGGACAGGTTATAACACTGAAGCTTTCTTT. The encoded protein is CASSLPRTGYNTEAFF.

This clone showed up just once. This chain uses TRBV7-6 with TRBJ2-1; D ambiguous. V lost 2 bases and J 6 bases, leaving 2 bases between the germline ends. CDR1 is SGHVS and CDR2 is FNYEAQ in the germline V gene. The CDR3 length is 11 residues. The CDR3, as DNA: TGTGCCAGCAGCTTATCCAATGAGCAGTTCTTC. As protein: CASSLSNEQFF.

Here the CDR3 reads CASSLGAGVTYEQYF. CDR3 nucleotide sequence: TGTGCCAGCAGCTTAGGTGCGGGGGTTACCTACGAGCAGTACTTC. The chain carries TRBV7-2 and TRBJ2-7; 7 bases agree with TRBD2. V lost 1 base and J lost 2; bases outside the gene matches: 5. The CDR3 sequence is 15 residues long. Germline lookup yields CDR1 SGHTA and CDR2 FQGNSA.

The chain employs TRBV27 and TRBJ2-1; tentatively, D is TRBD1 (6 bases). CDR1 MNHEY and CDR2 SMNVEV come from the germline V gene (reference sequence). The CDR3 spans 13 residues. With 1 base removed from V and 8 bases from J, the gap between germline ends came to 9 bases. Here the CDR3 reads CASSLLQGYEQFF. For the CDR3, the DNA is TGTGCCAGCAGTTTATTACAGGGATATGAGCAGTTCTTC.

The rearrangement uses TRBV2 and TRBJ2-3; possible D gene TRBD1, 5 bases. The CDR3 covers 14 residues. The V gene's germline CDR1 is SNHLY and CDR2 FYNNEI. V shed 3 bases and J shed 2 bases, with 9 bases lying between them. The CDR3 bases are TGTGCCAGCAGTGAGACAGCCTCCACAGATACGCAGTATTTT. It encodes CASSETASTDTQYF.

The CDR3 DNA reads as TGTGCCTGGAGCCAGGGTTATCAGCCCCAGCATTTT. As protein: CAWSQGYQPQHF. The chain joins TRBV30 to TRBJ1-5; tentative D call: TRBD1 (5 bases). The V gene lost 3 bases and the J gene lost 5 bases, with 8 bases spanning the gap. The CDR3 is made up of 12 amino acids. Germline CDR1 reads GTSNPN; CDR2 reads SVGIG (reference sequence).

This clone was detected only a few times. This specimen includes other DNA sequences encoding the same CDR3. The CDR3 region has the DNA TGCAGCGTTGGACAGATTAACTATGGCTACACCTTC. Translation: CSVGQINYGYTF. The chain employs TRBV29-1 and TRBJ1-2; D perhaps matches TRBD1 (5 bases). V was pared by 4 bases and J by 1 base, with 7 bases between. The CDR3 is 12 residues long. Germline CDR1 SQVTM, CDR2 ANQGSEA.

The chain uses TRBV11-3 and TRBJ2-2, with D possibly matching TRBD2 (6 bases). Per germline, CDR1 SGHNT and CDR2 YENEEA. Trimming left V 3 bases short and J 4 bases short, with 12 bases between. The CDR3 loop spans 15 amino acids. Written as DNA, the CDR3 is TGTGCCAGCAGCTTGATCGGACTAATCACCGGGGAGCTGTTTTTT. Amino acid sequence: CASSLIGLITGELFF.

This chain uses TRBV27 with TRBJ1-5, with TRBD1 identical over 7 bases. Germline CDR1 and CDR2: MNHEY and SMNVEV (reference sequence). The CDR3 contains 15 residues. Trimming cost V 2 bases and J 5 bases; bases outside gene matches: 6. CDR3 sequence reads: CASSLMGGGHQPQHF. The CDR3, as DNA: TGTGCCAGCAGTTTAATGGGAGGGGGCCATCAGCCCCAGCATTTT.

This chain connects TRBV14 to TRBJ2-5; D may be TRBD1 (6 bases). This CDR3 has 14 residues. Germline assignment: CDR1 SGHDN and CDR2 FVKESK. Trimming pared 3 bases from V and 4 bases from J, leaving 12 bases between. CDR3 nucleotide sequence: TGTGCCAGCAGCCAGAGTCTGGGGGCAGAGACCCAGTACTTC. Protein product: CASSQSLGAETQYF.